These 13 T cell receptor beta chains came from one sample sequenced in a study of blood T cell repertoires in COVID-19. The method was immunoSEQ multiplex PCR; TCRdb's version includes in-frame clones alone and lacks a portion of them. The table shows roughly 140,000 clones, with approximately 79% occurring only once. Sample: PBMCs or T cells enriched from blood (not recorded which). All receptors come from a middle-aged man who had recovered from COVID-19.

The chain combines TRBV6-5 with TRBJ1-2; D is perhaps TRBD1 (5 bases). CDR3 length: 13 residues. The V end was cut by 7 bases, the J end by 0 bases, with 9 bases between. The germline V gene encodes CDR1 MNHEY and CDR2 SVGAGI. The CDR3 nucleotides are TGTGCCAGCACACGGGGGACTAACTATGGCTACACCTTC. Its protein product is CASTRGTNYGYTF.

CDR3 bases: TGTGCCAGCAGCTTACAGGGTTCAAGTCAGCCCCAGCATTTT. Its translation is CASSLQGSSQPQHF. V and J are TRBV7-9 and TRBJ1-5, with D possibly matching TRBD1 (5 bases). The V and J ends lost 2 bases and 6 bases respectively, with 11 bases between them. CDR3 length: 14 residues. Germline-derived CDR1 and CDR2 are SEHNR and FQNEAQ (reference sequence).

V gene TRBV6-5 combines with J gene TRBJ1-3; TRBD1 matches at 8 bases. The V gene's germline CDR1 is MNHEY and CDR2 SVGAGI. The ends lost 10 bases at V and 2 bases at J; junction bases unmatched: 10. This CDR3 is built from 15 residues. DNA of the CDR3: TGTGCCACCAGGACAGGGAAGAGGACTGGAAACACCATATATTTT. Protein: CATRTGKRTGNTIYF.

In nucleotides, the CDR3 is TGTGCCAGCAGCTTAGCCCAAGGGGCAGGGAATGAGCAGTTCTTC. This gives the protein CASSLAQGAGNEQFF. The chain carries TRBV7-9 and TRBJ2-1; weak D call: TRBD1 (5 bases). Per the germline V gene, CDR1 is SEHNR and CDR2 is FQNEAQ (reference sequence). V was shortened by 0 bases and J by 7 bases, with 13 bases between the two germline ends. This CDR3 contains 15 residues.

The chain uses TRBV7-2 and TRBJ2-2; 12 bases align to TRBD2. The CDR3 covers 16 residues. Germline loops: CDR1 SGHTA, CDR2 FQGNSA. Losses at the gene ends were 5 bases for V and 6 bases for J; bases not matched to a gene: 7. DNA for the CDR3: TGTGCCAGCAGCCTTACTAGCGGGGGGAGCTCCGGGGAGCTGTTTTTT. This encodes CASSLTSGGSSGELFF.

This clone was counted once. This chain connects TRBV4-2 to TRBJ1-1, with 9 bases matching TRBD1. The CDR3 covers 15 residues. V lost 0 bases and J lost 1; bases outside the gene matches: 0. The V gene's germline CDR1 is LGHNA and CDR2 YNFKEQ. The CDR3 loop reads CASSQEGQGNTEAFF. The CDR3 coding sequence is TGTGCCAGCAGCCAAGAGGGACAGGGGAACACTGAAGCTTTCTTT.

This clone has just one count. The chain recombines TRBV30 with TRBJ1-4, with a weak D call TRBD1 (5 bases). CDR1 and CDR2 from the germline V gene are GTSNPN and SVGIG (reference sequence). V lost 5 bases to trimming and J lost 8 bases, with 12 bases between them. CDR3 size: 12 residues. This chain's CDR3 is CAWGWGREKLFF. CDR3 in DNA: TGTGCCTGGGGGTGGGGGAGGGAAAAACTGTTTTTT.

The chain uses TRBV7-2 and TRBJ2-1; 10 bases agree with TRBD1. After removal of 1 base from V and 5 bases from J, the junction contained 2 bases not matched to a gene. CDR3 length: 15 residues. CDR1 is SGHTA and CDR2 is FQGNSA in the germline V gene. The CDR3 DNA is TGTGCCAGCAGCTTAGGTGGGACAGGGGACAATGAGCAGTTCTTC. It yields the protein CASSLGGTGDNEQFF.

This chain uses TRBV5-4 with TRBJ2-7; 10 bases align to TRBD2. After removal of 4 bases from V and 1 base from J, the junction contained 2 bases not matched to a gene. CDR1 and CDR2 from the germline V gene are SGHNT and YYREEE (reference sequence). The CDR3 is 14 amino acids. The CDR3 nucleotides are TGTGCCAGCAGCAGCGGGGGGGCGTCCTACGAGCAGTACTTC. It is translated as CASSSGGASYEQYF.

The CDR3 loop is CASSSTSGATAGGNEQFF. CDR3 DNA sequence: TGTGCCAGCTCATCGACTAGCGGGGCGACCGCCGGAGGCAATGAGCAGTTCTTC. This chain links TRBV18 with TRBJ2-1; 11 bases are shared with TRBD2. The CDR3 is 18 residues long. Losses at the gene ends were 5 bases for V and 6 bases for J; bases not matched to a gene: 15. Germline V gene lookup returns CDR1 KGHSH and CDR2 LQKENI.

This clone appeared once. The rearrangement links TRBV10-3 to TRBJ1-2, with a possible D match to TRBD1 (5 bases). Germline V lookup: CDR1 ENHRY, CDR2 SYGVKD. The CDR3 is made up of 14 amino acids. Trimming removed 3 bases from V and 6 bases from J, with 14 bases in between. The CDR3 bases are TGTGCCATCAGTGAATTCTCCGCAGGGCATGGCTACACCTTC. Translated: CAISEFSAGHGYTF.

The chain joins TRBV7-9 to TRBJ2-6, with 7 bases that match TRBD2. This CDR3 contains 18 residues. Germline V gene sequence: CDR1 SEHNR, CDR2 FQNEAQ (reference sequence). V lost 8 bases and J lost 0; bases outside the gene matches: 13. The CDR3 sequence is CASLPVWAGDSGANVLTF. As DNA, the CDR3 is TGTGCCAGCCTCCCCGTGTGGGCGGGGGACTCTGGGGCCAACGTCCTGACTTTC.

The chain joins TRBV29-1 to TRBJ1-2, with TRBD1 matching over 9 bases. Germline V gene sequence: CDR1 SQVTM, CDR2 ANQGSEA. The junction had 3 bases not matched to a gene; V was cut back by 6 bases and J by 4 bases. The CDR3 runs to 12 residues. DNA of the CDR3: TGCAGCGTCTGGACAGGGGTCTATGGCTACACCTTC. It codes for CSVWTGVYGYTF.